The rows below give T cell receptor beta chains drawn from one sample of a study of blood T cell repertoires in COVID-19. TCRdb keeps only in-frame clones here, not all; method: immunoSEQ multiplex PCR. The sample carries roughly 92,000 clones, around 90% recorded once. Sequencing input: peripheral blood. These receptors all come from a woman of 80 years or more with active or convalescent COVID-19. The CDR3 runs from the conserved cysteine through the conserved F or W. D genes are given only for firm matches. Clone size is not always given. Where it is, it says once, few, many or a class for expanded clones.

>TRBJ1-4|-|TRBV5-1|-
CASSLGGREKLFF
TGCGCCAGCAGCTTGGGGGGCCGAGAAAAACTGTTTTTT
>TRBJ1-5|TRBD1|TRBV11-2|-
CASSFPRGYSNQPQHF
TGTGCCAGCAGCTTTCCCAGGGGGTATAGCAATCAGCCCCAGCATTTT
>TRBJ2-1|-|TRBV19|-
CASSATPPGLAYNELIF
TGTGCCAGTAGTGCTACCCCGCCGGGACTGGCCTACAATGAGCTAATCTTC
>TRBJ1-1|-|TRBV6-2/TRBV6-3|-
CASSYGRNTEAFF
TGTGCCAGCAGTTACGGGCGGAACACTGAAGCTTTCTTT
>TRBJ2-1|-|TRBV5-1|-
CASSLRGGIADEQFF
TGCGCCAGCAGCTTGAGAGGAGGGATAGCGGATGAGCAGTTCTTC
>TRBJ1-2|-|TRBV9|once
CASSVDQGVDGYTF
TGTGCCAGCAGCGTAGATCAGGGCGTCGATGGCTACACCTTC
>TRBJ1-2|TRBD1|TRBV28|-
CASSLLRGTGGLTYGYTF
TGTGCCAGCAGTTTATTGCGTGGGACAGGGGGGCTTACCTATGGCTACACCTTC
>TRBJ2-1|-|TRBV7-9|-
CASSLALLKANEQFF
TGTGCCAGCAGCTTAGCCCTCTTAAAAGCGAATGAGCAGTTCTTC
>TRBJ2-3|TRBD1|TRBV6-2/TRBV6-3|-
CASSPSGGVDTQYF
TGTGCCAGCAGTCCCTCAGGGGGCGTAGATACGCAGTATTTT
>TRBJ1-2|-|TRBV19|-
CASSGVYGYTF
TGTGCCAGTAGTGGAGTCTATGGCTACACCTTC
>TRBJ1-4|TRBD1|TRBV6-6|-
CASSPRQGDYEKLFF
TGTGCCAGCAGCCCCAGACAGGGAGACTATGAAAAACTGTTTTTT
>TRBJ1-1|-|TRBV5-4|-
CASSSPDRSNTEAFF
TGTGCCAGCAGCTCGCCAGACAGGTCGAACACTGAAGCTTTCTTT
>TRBJ2-2|-|TRBV9|few
CASSASVAAAPTGELFF
TGTGCCAGCAGCGCCTCCGTTGCAGCGGCTCCTACCGGGGAGCTGTTTTTT
>TRBJ2-1|-|TRBV20-1|-
CSASSLNNEQFF
TGCAGTGCTAGTAGCCTAAACAATGAGCAGTTCTTC
>TRBJ2-3|TRBD2|TRBV28|-
CASSSLTSGTIPLSTDTQYF
TGTGCCAGCAGTTCGTTGACTAGCGGGACTATCCCCCTTAGCACAGATACGCAGTATTTT
>TRBJ2-5|TRBD2|TRBV15|-
CATSRASGSDETQYF
TGTGCCACCAGCAGGGCTAGCGGGAGCGACGAGACCCAGTACTTC
>TRBJ2-1|TRBD2|TRBV19|-
CASSEGTSGNSEQFF
TGTGCCAGTAGTGAGGGGACTAGCGGGAATAGTGAGCAGTTCTTC
>TRBJ1-3|TRBD1|TRBV7-6|-
CASSLLGQGLRSGNTIYF
TGTGCCAGCAGCTTATTGGGACAGGGATTACGCTCTGGAAACACCATATATTTT
>TRBJ2-7|TRBD2|TRBV19|-
CASSIVPSGTSTYEQYF
TGTGCCAGTAGTATAGTACCAAGCGGGACCTCGACCTACGAGCAGTACTTC
>TRBJ2-7|TRBD2|TRBV7-8|once
CASTLGAGVTPHF
TGTGCCAGCACCCTGGGTGCGGGGGTGACCCCCCACTTC
>TRBJ2-4|TRBD1|TRBV28|-
CASRTGWVKNIQYF
TGTGCCAGCAGGACAGGGTGGGTCAAAAACATTCAGTACTTC
>TRBJ1-1|-|TRBV6-5|-
CASSPVVFAEAFF
TGTGCCAGCAGCCCGGTCGTTTTCGCTGAAGCTTTCTTT
>TRBJ2-3|TRBD2|TRBV10-3|-
CAISLAGARTDTQYF
TGTGCCATCAGTCTAGCGGGAGCTCGTACAGATACGCAGTATTTT
>TRBJ2-7|TRBD1|TRBV7-9|-
CASSEGTDYEQYF
TGTGCCAGCAGCGAAGGGACAGACTACGAGCAGTACTTC
>TRBJ2-1|TRBD2|TRBV5-1|-
CASSRLAGGYNEQFF
TGCGCCAGCAGCCGACTAGCGGGAGGCTACAATGAGCAGTTCTTC
>TRBJ1-2|-|TRBV16|-
CASSQSGRNNYGYTF
TGTGCCAGCAGCCAATCTGGCAGGAATAACTATGGCTACACCTTC
>TRBJ2-4|TRBD1|TRBV7-2|-
CASSSQGGTGRYF
TGTGCCAGCAGCTCACAAGGAGGGACAGGGAGGTACTTC
>TRBJ1-1|-|TRBV7-3|-
CASSLVQVMNTEAFF
TGTGCCAGCAGCTTAGTACAGGTTATGAACACTGAAGCTTTCTTT
>TRBJ2-1|TRBD2|TRBV7-9|-
CASSVGQTSKFF
TGTGCCAGCAGCGTTGGGCAGACTAGCAAGTTCTTC
>TRBJ1-2|-|TRBV28|few
CASSLRQDYGYTF
TGTGCCAGCAGTCTCCGACAGGACTATGGCTACACCTTC
>TRBJ2-7|-|TRBV28|-
CASSGDTFYEQYF
TGTGCCAGCAGTGGGGACACCTTCTACGAGCAGTACTTC
>TRBJ2-3|-|TRBV2|once
CASIRSGTDTQYF
TGTGCCAGCATTCGGTCTGGCACAGATACGCAGTATTTT
>TRBJ1-6|-|TRBV4-3|-
CASSQSPSSYNSPLHF
TGCGCCAGCAGCCAAAGTCCGAGCTCCTATAATTCACCCCTCCACTTT
>TRBJ2-3|TRBD1|TRBV5-4|-
CASSLVGQGASDTQYF
TGTGCCAGCAGCTTGGTTGGACAGGGGGCTTCGGATACGCAGTATTTT
>TRBJ2-1|-|TRBV6-6|-
CASSHLSSLYSYNEQFF
TGTGCCAGCAGTCACCTTAGTTCCCTCTACTCCTACAATGAGCAGTTCTTC
>TRBJ2-1|-|TRBV24-1|-
CATSDPGRGEQFF
TGTGCCACCAGTGATCCCGGGAGAGGTGAGCAGTTCTTC
>TRBJ2-7|-|TRBV5-1|-
CASSLNRVTNEQYF
TGCGCCAGCAGCCTGAACAGGGTCACCAACGAGCAGTACTTC
>TRBJ1-5|TRBD1|TRBV24-1|-
CATAGQTNQPQHF
TGTGCCACCGCGGGACAGACCAATCAGCCCCAGCATTTT
>TRBJ2-1|-|TRBV21-1|-
CASSKGKRTDNEQFF
TGTGCCAGCAGCAAAGGTAAGCGGACTGACAATGAGCAGTTCTTC
>TRBJ1-4|TRBD1|TRBV5-1|-
CASSLGDRDEKLFF
TGCGCCAGCAGCTTGGGGGACAGGGATGAAAAACTGTTTTTT
>TRBJ2-1|TRBD1|TRBV2|-
CASSLGQGEQFF
TGTGCCAGCAGTTTAGGACAGGGTGAGCAGTTCTTC
>TRBJ2-7|-|TRBV30|-
CAWTSVQKQYF
TGTGCCTGGACCTCGGTCCAAAAACAGTACTTC
>TRBJ1-2|TRBD1|TRBV11-2|-
CASSFEGQRASTF
TGTGCCAGCAGCTTTGAGGGACAGAGGGCTTCCACCTTC
>TRBJ1-4|TRBD1|TRBV7-2|once
CASSLGAGGNEKLFF
TGTGCCAGCAGCTTAGGGGCAGGGGGTAATGAAAAACTGTTTTTT
>TRBJ1-5|TRBD1|TRBV10-3|once
CAISKQGSNQPQHF
TGTGCCATCAGTAAACAGGGGAGCAATCAGCCCCAGCATTTT
>TRBJ2-5|TRBD2|TRBV28|-
CASSSPAGGQETQYF
TGTGCCAGCAGTTCCCCAGCGGGAGGGCAAGAGACCCAGTACTTC